One sample yielded the 32 T cell receptor beta chains listed below, sequenced in a study of T cells in Graves' hyperthyroidism and ophthalmopathy. RNA transcripts provided the source from which TCR beta CDR3 regions were amplified. The HTBI primer set was used in a first-round RT-PCR of the TCR CDR3. TCRdb re-called the multiplex PCR reads with MiXCR, one entry per CDR3 protein. The sample records about 300,000 distinct CDR3 sequences, 10% to 15% being singletons. Sequencing was done on a sample of blood. Receptors were obtained from a woman under 40 with Graves' hyperthyroidism that later progressed to Graves' ophthalmopathy.

In the case of this clonotype: At one end, the junction sequence differs from germline, possibly due to a read error. This rearrangement joins TRBV7-9 to TRBJ2-7; D is uncertain. CDR3 length: 13 residues. Germline values: CDR1 SEHNR, CDR2 FQNEAQ (reference sequence). Here the CDR3 DNA reads TGTGCCAGCAGCTTAGGGCTGTTCTACGAGCGGTACTTC. Protein product: CASSLGLFYERYF.

This clonotype was observed many times. The chain employs TRBV6-1 and TRBJ2-2, with a possible D match to TRBD1 (6 bases). Per the germline V gene, CDR1 is MNHNS and CDR2 is SASEGT. With 7 bases removed from V and 3 bases from J, the gap between germline ends came to 12 bases. CDR3 size: 14 residues. CDR3 sequence reads: CASTMGAYTGELFF. The CDR3 DNA sequence: TGTGCCAGCACCATGGGGGCCTACACCGGGGAGCTGTTTTTT.

This clonotype came up many times. The rearrangement joins TRBV6-1 to TRBJ2-7; 7 positions agree with TRBD2. The CDR3 runs 16 residues. After removal of 5 bases from V and 2 bases from J, the junction contained 12 bases not matched to a gene. Germline V gene lookup returns CDR1 MNHNS and CDR2 SASEGT. The CDR3, as DNA: TGTGCCAGCAGTCCCCGGGCGTCTAGCGGAGCCTACGAGCAGTACTTC. Protein product: CASSPRASSGAYEQYF.

As to this clonotype: The junction departs from germline at one end; a sequencing error may be responsible. The chain couples TRBV2 to TRBJ2-1; 16 bases align to TRBD2. From germline, CDR1 is SNHLY and CDR2 FYNNEI. The CDR3 is made up of 17 amino acids. CDR3 loop: CTSSGGLAGGAYNEQFF. The CDR3 DNA sequence: TGTACCAGCAGTGGGGGACTAGCGGGAGGGGCCTACAATGAGCAGTTCTTC.

In this sample, this clonotype turned up a few times. The rearrangement uses TRBV24-1 and TRBJ1-3, with D unresolved. The germline V and J ends were trimmed by 1 base and 3 bases, with 0 bases remaining between them. CDR3 length: 12 residues. Germline CDR1 KGHDR, CDR2 SFDVKD. CDR3 sequence: CATSDFGNTIYF. Written as DNA, the CDR3 is TGTGCCACCAGTGATTTTGGAAACACCATATATTTT.

This clonotype has at least ten counts. In DNA form, the CDR3 reads TGTGCCAGCTCACCGGGAGGGACGGGTGAAAAACTGTTTTTT. This encodes CASSPGGTGEKLFF. The V gene is TRBV18, the J gene TRBJ1-4; D possibly corresponds to TRBD1 (5 bases). Per the germline V gene, CDR1 is KGHSH and CDR2 is LQKENI. Between the trimmed V and J ends, which lost 3 bases and 7 bases, there was a span of 12 bases. The CDR3 length is 14 residues.

The table lists this clonotype with many counts. The chain links TRBV6-1 to TRBJ2-1; the match to TRBD2 covers 9 bases. Germline V gene lookup returns CDR1 MNHNS and CDR2 SASEGT. The CDR3 covers 14 residues. The ends lost 6 bases at V and 5 bases at J; junction bases unmatched: 5. CDR3: CASRQAGGNNEQFF. The CDR3 DNA follows: TGTGCCAGCAGGCAGGCGGGAGGGAACAATGAGCAGTTCTTC.

The chain is built from TRBV6-2 or TRBV6-3 and TRBJ2-1; 11 nucleotides align to TRBD2. The junction had 7 bases not matched to a gene; V was cut back by 4 bases and J by 8 bases. The CDR3 covers 15 residues. Germline V gene data show CDR1 as MNHEY and CDR2 as SVGEGT. The CDR3 coding sequence is TGTGCCAGCAGTTCCGGGACTAGCGGATGGGATGAGCAGTTCTTC. Translating gives CASSSGTSGWDEQFF.

Note on this clonotype: A read error is possible here, since a much larger clone lies one base away. This chain links TRBV7-9 with TRBJ1-2; D is undetermined. This CDR3 comprises 14 residues. V was cut by 5 bases and J by 5 bases, with 15 bases left in between. CDR1 SEHNR and CDR2 FQNEAQ come from the germline V gene (reference sequence). CDR3 sequence reads: CASSRLDGEYGYTF. CDR3 in DNA: TGTGCCAGCAGCCGTTTGGACGGAGAGTATGGCTACACCTTC.

The chain joins TRBV3-1 to TRBJ2-5; no reliable D call. Trimming left V 0 bases short and J 1 base short, with 9 bases between. The CDR3 runs 15 residues. Germline CDR1 reads LGHDT; CDR2 reads YNNKEL (reference sequence). CDR3 amino acids: CASSQDGKAQETQYF. In nucleotides, the CDR3 is TGTGCCAGCAGCCAAGATGGGAAGGCCCAAGAGACCCAGTACTTC.

In its sample, this clonotype was seen many times. The chain is built from TRBV20-1 and TRBJ2-1, with 12 bases that match TRBD1. This CDR3 is 16 amino acids long. CDR1 and CDR2 (germline): DFQATT, SNEGSKA (reference sequence). Trimming at V came to 5 bases and at J to 3 bases, leaving 8 bases not matched to a gene. CDR3 loop: CSARDRGRLNYNEQFF. The CDR3 nucleotides are TGCAGTGCTCGGGACAGGGGGCGATTGAACTACAATGAGCAGTTCTTC.

On this clonotype itself: A single base separates this from a much larger clone, so it may be a read error. The chain employs TRBV7-2 and TRBJ2-7; the D is unclear. Per the germline V gene, CDR1 is SGHTA and CDR2 is FQGNSA. The CDR3 spans 13 residues. CDR3 coding DNA: TGTGCCAACAGCTTCGATATGAGCTACGAGCAGTACTTC. Translation gives CANSFDMSYEQYF.

The table lists this clonotype with many counts. The chain combines TRBV27 with TRBJ2-3, with D uncertain. The V gene lost 5 bases and the J gene lost 0 bases, with 9 bases spanning the gap. From germline, CDR1 is MNHEY and CDR2 SMNVEV (reference sequence). The CDR3 runs 14 residues. In DNA, the CDR3 is TGTGCCAGCAGTCCTTTACAAAGCACAGATACGCAGTATTTT. This gives the protein CASSPLQSTDTQYF.

The table lists this clonotype with many counts. The J gene is TRBJ1-2, the V gene TRBV30; D remains ambiguous. Between the trimmed V and J ends, which lost 3 bases and 4 bases, there was a span of 12 bases. CDR3 size: 13 residues. CDR1 is GTSNPN, CDR2 SVGIG, per germline (reference sequence). As DNA, the CDR3 is TGTGCCTGGAGGACCCCACCGCTCTATGGCTACACCTTC. Its protein product is CAWRTPPLYGYTF.

This clonotype has ten or more counts. The chain has TRBV7-2 and TRBJ2-7; TRBD2 agrees at 8 bases. Trimming cost V 2 bases and J 5 bases; bases outside gene matches: 11. The CDR3 totals 16 residues. Germline assignment: CDR1 SGHTA and CDR2 FQGNSA. The CDR3 coding sequence is TGTGCCAGCAGCTTAAGGCCCAACGGGAGGGCCCACGAGCAGTACTTC. This encodes CASSLRPNGRAHEQYF.

There are many counts of this clonotype. V is TRBV6-1 and J is TRBJ1-1; D gene uncertain. The CDR3 has 14 residues. Per the germline V gene, CDR1 is MNHNS and CDR2 is SASEGT. V dropped 5 bases and J dropped 2 bases, with 12 bases sitting between them. DNA for the CDR3: TGTGCCAGCAGTATGATGGCAGTAAACACTGAAGCTTTCTTT. This codes for CASSMMAVNTEAFF.

This clonotype was found many times. The chain joins TRBV28 to TRBJ1-5; 8 bases fit TRBD1. The junction had 5 bases not matched to a gene; V was cut back by 6 bases and J by 1 base. Germline CDR1 is MDHEN and CDR2 is SYDVKM. The CDR3 extends over 15 amino acids. Here the CDR3 reads CASSAGGASNQPQHF. The CDR3 coding sequence is TGTGCCAGCAGCGCAGGGGGCGCGAGCAATCAGCCCCAGCATTTT.

This clonotype has a handful of counts. This chain links TRBV29-1 with TRBJ2-6, with D maybe TRBD2 (5 bases). V lost 6 bases and J 4 bases, leaving 7 bases between the germline ends. This CDR3 region has 12 residues. Germline CDR1 SQVTM, CDR2 ANQGSEA. CDR3 in DNA: TGCAGCGTATTAGCGGGGGCCAACGTCCTGACTTTC. This translates into CSVLAGANVLTF.

A single count supports this clonotype. The V gene is TRBV4-1, the J gene TRBJ1-1; D uncertain. Looked up from germline, CDR1 is MGHRA and CDR2 is YSYEKL. The CDR3 extends over 15 amino acids. Trimming removed 5 bases at V and 1 base at J, with 14 bases between. The CDR3 sequence: CASSLHLEGNTEAFF. The CDR3 DNA is TGCGCCAGCAGCTTGCATCTCGAGGGGAACACTGAAGCTTTCTTT.

This clonotype was detected many times. J is TRBJ2-7 and V is TRBV28, with D perhaps assigned TRBD1 or TRBD2 (6 bases each). This CDR3 has 14 amino acids. V was shortened by 11 bases and J by 2 bases, with 19 bases between the two germline ends. CDR1 is MDHEN, CDR2 SYDVKM, per germline. The CDR3 bases are TGTGCCTCTTTCGGGGGACGGGGGCCCTACGAGCAGTACTTC. Its protein product is CASFGGRGPYEQYF. The whole variable domain, remainder taken from reference TRBV28 and TRBJ2-7, is DVKVTQSSRYLVKRTGEKVFLECVQDMDHENMFWYRQDPGLGLRLIYFSYDVKMKEKGDIPEGYSVSREKKERFSLILESASTNQTSMYLCASFGGRGPYEQYFGPGTRLTVT.

This clonotype was counted once. This may stem from a read error, because a much larger clone lies one nucleotide away. The chain carries TRBV6-2 or TRBV6-3 and TRBJ1-3; D might be TRBD1 (5 bases). The CDR3 runs to 15 residues. Germline V gene lookup returns CDR1 MNHEY and CDR2 SVGEGT. In nucleotides, the CDR3 is TGTGCCAGCAGTGGGGGGTGGACCTCTAGAAACACCATATATTTT. This sequence encodes CASSGGWTSRNTIYF.

This clonotype was picked up many times. The V call is TRBV28, the J call TRBJ2-7; 8 bases map to TRBD1. Germline assignment: CDR1 MDHEN and CDR2 SYDVKM. This CDR3 has 15 residues. The V and J ends lost 6 bases and 9 bases, in that order; junction bases with no gene match: 16. The CDR3 here is CASRLTPWGTGRQYF. In nucleotides, the CDR3 is TGTGCCAGCAGACTAACGCCCTGGGGGACAGGCCGGCAGTACTTC.

This clonotype was seen more than once but under ten times. J is TRBJ1-2 and V is TRBV7-6; D might be TRBD1 (5 bases). This CDR3 contains 13 residues. The germline CDR1 and CDR2 sequences are SGHVS and FNYEAQ. The V end lost 5 bases, the J end lost 7 bases, and 14 bases lay between the germline ends. CDR3 sequence reads: CASSRDPQAGYTF. The CDR3 DNA follows: TGTGCCAGCAGCCGGGACCCCCAGGCTGGCTACACCTTC.

This clonotype occurred a few times. This chain connects TRBV14 to TRBJ2-1, with 12 bases matching TRBD2. The CDR3 extends over 16 amino acids. Germline-derived CDR1 and CDR2 are SGHDN and FVKESK. Germline trimming cut 2 bases from V and 8 bases from J; bases unmatched to any gene: 7. The CDR3 here is CASSQIVGLAGYEQFF. In DNA, the CDR3 is TGTGCCAGCAGCCAAATTGTCGGACTAGCGGGATATGAGCAGTTCTTC.

This clonotype has ten or more counts. CDR3 coding DNA: TGCAGTGCTAGGATTGGGTTCGGGACTAGCGGTCGCACAGATACGCAGTATTTT. Its protein is CSARIGFGTSGRTDTQYF. The gene calls are TRBV20-1 and TRBJ2-3; TRBD2 matches at 11 bases. The germline CDR1 and CDR2 sequences are DFQATT and SNEGSKA (reference sequence). The V gene end was trimmed by 3 bases and the J gene end by 1 base; junction bases not matched to a gene: 12. This CDR3 has 18 residues.

The sample holds a few counts of this clonotype. The chain has TRBV18 and TRBJ1-4; tentative D call: TRBD1 (5 bases). The ends were cut back, 0 bases at V and 8 bases at J, with 13 bases in the middle. Germline-derived CDR1 and CDR2 are KGHSH and LQKENI. The CDR3 spans 15 residues. CDR3 nucleotides: TGTGCCAGCTCACCACCGTTCTTCAGGGCAGAAAAACTGTTTTTT. Encoded protein: CASSPPFFRAEKLFF. The whole variable domain, filled in from reference TRBV18 and TRBJ1-4, reads NAGVMQNPRHLVRRRGQEARLRCSPMKGHSHVYWYRQLPEEGLKFMVYLQKENIIDESGMPKERFSAEFPKEGPSILRIQQVVRGDSAAYFCASSPPFFRAEKLFFGSGTQLSVL.

This clonotype was seen repeatedly, ten times or more. The rearrangement uses TRBV5-4 and TRBJ2-7, with 7 positions matching TRBD1. The V and J ends lost 6 bases and 3 bases, in that order; junction bases with no gene match: 15. There are 16 residues in the CDR3. Germline V gives CDR1 SGHNT, CDR2 YYREEE (reference sequence). The CDR3 here is CASIPEGGNMNYEQYF. The DNA of the CDR3 is TGTGCCAGCATCCCGGAAGGGGGCAATATGAACTACGAGCAGTACTTC.

The chain recombines TRBV12-3 or TRBV12-4 with TRBJ2-3; D gene ambiguous. Between the trimmed V and J ends, which lost 4 bases and 0 bases, there was a span of 11 bases. CDR3 length: 15 amino acids. CDR3 in DNA: TGTGCCAGCAGTTCCCGTCAGCGTAGCACAGATACGCAGTATTTT. This gives the protein CASSSRQRSTDTQYF.

This clonotype was found many times. The chain recombines TRBV5-1 with TRBJ2-3, with 8 bases aligning to TRBD1. The junction had 3 bases not matched to a gene; V was cut back by 0 bases and J by 6 bases. This CDR3 is built from 14 residues. The V gene's germline CDR1 is SGHRS and CDR2 YFSETQ. The CDR3 DNA sequence: TGCGCCAGCAGCTTGGGGACAGGGACCGATACGCAGTATTTT. Amino acid sequence: CASSLGTGTDTQYF.

This chain joins TRBV11-2 and TRBJ1-2; tentatively, D is TRBD1 (5 bases). This CDR3 comprises 13 residues. The V end lost 6 bases, the J end lost 3 bases, and 11 bases lay between the germline ends. Germline values: CDR1 SGHAT, CDR2 FQNNGV. CDR3 sequence: CASRLAQDYGYTF. In DNA form, the CDR3 reads TGTGCCAGCAGACTGGCACAGGACTATGGCTACACCTTC.

In this sample, this clonotype turned up many times. The V and J genes are TRBV2 and TRBJ2-7; D gene unclear. Germline V gene data show CDR1 as SNHLY and CDR2 as FYNNEI. The CDR3 is made up of 13 amino acids. V was clipped by 0 bases and J by 5 bases, with 8 bases between them. CDR3 sequence reads: CASSEATTHEQYF. The CDR3 nucleotides read TGTGCCAGCAGTGAAGCGACAACCCACGAGCAGTACTTC.

In its sample, this clonotype was seen many times. The rearrangement uses TRBV13 and TRBJ1-6; maybe TRBD1 (5 bases). Germline CDR1 is PRHDT and CDR2 is FYEKMQ (reference sequence). The V end lost 5 bases, the J end lost 7 bases, and 24 bases lay between the germline ends. The CDR3 runs to 18 residues. The chain's CDR3 is CASSGKLGQGVLNSPLHF. The CDR3 DNA is TGTGCCAGCAGCGGGAAGTTGGGTCAGGGAGTATTGAATTCACCCCTCCACTTT.